Listed below are T cell receptor beta chains from one sample, sequenced in a study of regulatory T cells in long-lasting Graves disease. TCRdb reanalysed the multiplex PCR reads using MiXCR and keeps one entry per CDR3 protein. The sample yields a few hundred thousand distinct CDR3 sequences, 15% to 20% seen once. These records were also assigned to another study, of T cells in Graves' hyperthyroidism and ophthalmopathy.

Sequencing used peripheral blood mononuclear cells (PBMCs), obtained at new diagnosis, from a patient treated with antithyroid drugs. The receptors originated from a woman aged 18 to 35 with Graves disease. The CDR3 runs from the conserved cysteine through the conserved F or W. The D gene is left open where the match is weak. For some rows the clone size is stated as once, few or many, or as a class when expanded; others skip it.

J,V,D,size,CDR3,DNA
TRBJ1-1,TRBV5-1,.,many,CASSAGYGGVTEAFF,TGCGCCAGCAGCGCCGGTTACGGGGGAGTCACTGAAGCTTTCTTT
TRBJ1-5,TRBV12-3/TRBV12-4,TRBD1,few,CASSLRHWTGSQPQHF,TGTGCCAGCAGTTTAAGGCACTGGACAGGGAGTCAGCCCCAGCATTTT
TRBJ2-7,TRBV18,TRBD1,.,CASSPTDWQGVHEQYF,TGTGCCAGCTCACCGACGGACTGGCAGGGGGTCCACGAGCAGTACTTC
TRBJ2-3,TRBV15,TRBD2,.,CATSRSGLDTDTQYF,TGTGCCACCAGCCGATCGGGACTAGACACAGATACGCAGTATTTT
TRBJ1-5,TRBV7-2,TRBD1,many,CASSLGQGDGQPQHF,TGTGCCAGCAGCTTAGGACAGGGGGATGGCCAGCCCCAGCATTTT
TRBJ2-1,TRBV29-1,TRBD2,.,CSVGAGRHEQFF,TGCAGCGTTGGAGCGGGAAGACATGAGCAGTTCTTC
TRBJ2-7,TRBV20-1,TRBD2,many,CSARDRLARVYEQYF,TGCAGTGCTAGAGATCGACTAGCGAGAGTCTACGAGCAGTACTTC
TRBJ2-5,TRBV11-3,.,many,CASSGPGQSKETQYF,TGTGCCAGCAGCGGCCCCGGGCAGTCTAAAGAGACCCAGTACTTC
TRBJ1-2,TRBV7-2,TRBD1,.,CASSYGTGDGYTF,TGTGCCAGCAGCTATGGGACAGGGGATGGCTACACCTTC
TRBJ1-1,TRBV6-1,.,few,CASSHEGIWDTEAFF,TGTGCCAGCAGTCACGAGGGTATCTGGGACACTGAAGCTTTCTTT
TRBJ2-5,TRBV19,TRBD2,few,CASSIGAGVGETQYF,TGTGCCAGTAGTATAGGGGCGGGAGTTGGAGAGACCCAGTACTTC
TRBJ2-4,TRBV7-2,TRBD1,.,CASSPRASGTGGSKNIRYF,TGTGCCAGCAGCCCCCGCGCCTCCGGGACAGGGGGCTCCAAAAACATTCGGTACTTC
TRBJ2-4,TRBV6-1,TRBD2,many,CAGGEDQNIQYF,TGTGCCGGGGGGGAAGATCAAAACATTCAGTACTTC
TRBJ2-7,TRBV4-2,.,few,CASSQDPGLHPYEQYF,TGTGCCAGCAGCCAAGATCCCGGACTGCATCCCTACGAGCAGTACTTC
TRBJ2-7,TRBV20-1,TRBD1,many,CSASGGQGVAYEQYF,TGCAGTGCTAGCGGCGGACAGGGGGTAGCCTACGAGCAGTACTTC
TRBJ2-1,TRBV7-8,.,many,CASSLGAPQKSGEQFF,TGTGCCAGCAGCTTAGGCGCCCCCCAAAAGTCTGGTGAGCAGTTCTTC
TRBJ2-6,TRBV2,.,few,CASRSGSPTAANVLTF,TGTGCCAGCAGGTCCGGCAGCCCGACGGCGGCCAACGTCCTGACTTTC
TRBJ1-6,TRBV27,.,.,CASSYRNIHSPLHF,TGTGCCAGCAGTTATCGGAATATTCATTCACCCCTCCACTTT
TRBJ2-1,TRBV20-1,.,many,CSARDLDEQFF,TGCAGTGCTAGAGACCTGGATGAGCAGTTCTTC
TRBJ2-7,TRBV28,TRBD2,many,CASSKPTSGTYEQYF,TGTGCCAGCAGCAAGCCGACTAGCGGGACCTACGAGCAGTACTTC
TRBJ1-1,TRBV6-1,.,.,CTSKADISTEAFF,TGTACCTCAAAAGCGGACATCTCCACTGAAGCTTTCTTT
TRBJ2-4,TRBV30,.,few,CAWRRDSLSYF,TGTGCCTGGAGGAGGGACTCCCTATCTTACTTC
TRBJ2-1,TRBV12-3/TRBV12-4,.,many,CATRNSGTGYNEQFF,TGTGCCACCCGGAATTCGGGAACGGGTTACAATGAGCAGTTCTTC